Shown below are 5 T cell receptor beta chains from a single sample sequenced in a study of T cell responses to AZD1222 COVID-19 vaccine. Only in-frame clones appear in the TCRdb table, and some are missing; sequencing was by immunoSEQ multiplex PCR. This sample has 100,000 to 150,000 clones, with 88% found just once. The source material was peripheral blood, sampled on day 0 of MenACWY control vaccination. The receptors shown here come from an adult in good health.

J is TRBJ2-7 and V is TRBV11-2, with TRBD2 as a possible D gene (5 bases). This CDR3 comprises 13 residues. CDR1 is SGHAT and CDR2 is FQNNGV in the germline V gene. V was cut by 5 bases and J by 7 bases, with 15 bases left in between. The CDR3 nucleotides are TGTGCCAGCAGCCCCCAGCGGATAGGGGAGCAGTACTTC. Amino acids: CASSPQRIGEQYF.

V gene TRBV2 combines with J gene TRBJ1-2; D uncertain. The CDR3 sequence is 16 residues long. With 4 bases removed from V and 1 base from J, the gap between germline ends came to 16 bases. The germline CDR1 and CDR2 sequences are SNHLY and FYNNEI. This CDR3 reads CASSGTITAFNYGYTF. The DNA for the CDR3 is TGTGCCAGCAGTGGTACTATCACAGCGTTTAACTATGGCTACACCTTC.

The chain is built from TRBV6-5 and TRBJ1-2; TRBD1 might be the D (5 bases). The CDR3 runs to 14 residues. Deletions cut 0 bases from V and 8 bases from J, with 13 bases between. Germline lookup yields CDR1 MNHEY and CDR2 SVGAGI. The CDR3 DNA follows: TGTGCCAGCAGTTACTCCCGGGGGGGGGACGGCTACACCTTC. It specifies CASSYSRGGDGYTF.

This chain links TRBV25-1 with TRBJ1-2; D possibly corresponds to TRBD1 (5 bases). The CDR3 runs 12 residues. V was pared by 4 bases and J by 8 bases, with 11 bases between. Germline V lookup: CDR1 MGHDK, CDR2 SYGVNS. CDR3 DNA: TGTGCCAGCAGTGCAACAGGTCGCGGCTACACCTTC. This encodes CASSATGRGYTF.

V and J are TRBV28 and TRBJ1-5; D is unclear. The CDR3 is 14 amino acids. Germline V lookup: CDR1 MDHEN, CDR2 SYDVKM. Trimming removed 4 bases at V and 0 bases at J, with 7 bases between. CDR3 sequence: CASSSGLSNQPQHF. DNA of the CDR3: TGTGCCAGCAGTTCGGGCCTTAGCAATCAGCCCCAGCATTTT.